This T cell receptor beta chain was recorded in a study of beta chain features in type 1 diabetes. General study points: At VDJ recombination sites, type 1 diabetes patients had fewer insertions and more deleted nucleotides. The study notes PCR might favor shorter templates equally in patients and controls.

CD4+ cells of the naive, central memory, regulatory and stem cell-like memory types were sorted via CD45RO/CCR7/CD25/CD127/CD95/CD27. This clone was counted only a few times. What it binds is unknown. Germline lookup yields CDR1 LGHNA and CDR2 YSLEER. The CDR3 is 15 amino acids. Trimming removed 1 base from V and 5 bases from J, with 14 bases in between. The investigators reverse transcribed all of the isolated RNA, so they sequenced expressed TCRB transcripts. Naive, central memory and regulatory T cell samples averaged about 3.57 million reads. Data came from immunoSEQ multiplex PCR; TCRdb stores just in-frame clones and leaves some out. Here the sample spans around 140,000 clones, about 10% being singletons.

This clonotype originated in a man in his late teens or twenties in good health. The V call is TRBV4-3, the J call TRBJ1-2, with D hard to call. Material for sequencing was naive CD4+ T cells from blood. This CDR3 is CASSQAVFGGYGYTF. CDR3 nucleotides: TGCGCCAGCAGCCAAGCGGTTTTTGGAGGGTATGGCTACACCTTC.